The clone carrying this TCR beta chain was observed a handful of times. The CDR3 sequence is 13 residues long. The trim removed 8 bases at V and 0 bases at J, leaving 2 bases unmatched. The data were obtained in a study of blood T cell repertoires in COVID-19. Study information: Samples of COVID-19 (acute and convalescent) were obtained from the United States, Italy and Spain.

In the original processing: Quantification of nucleated cells was approximated via reference gene primer amplification. TCRdb's table, derived via immunoSEQ multiplex PCR, lists solely in-frame clones and lacks some. D and trimming come from the DNA, and the V and J calls and clone size come from that table. The sample holds fewer than 100,000 clones, approximately 83% seen once. The origin of this receptor is a man in his sixties with acute or convalescent COVID-19. Sequencing was performed on peripheral blood. The chain employs TRBV12-3 or TRBV12-4 and TRBJ2-7; TRBD2 matches at 9 bases. The CDR3 protein is CASLTSGSYEQYF. Written as DNA, the CDR3 is TGTGCCAGCTTGACTAGCGGCTCCTACGAGCAGTACTTC.